The T cell receptor (beta chain) described here comes from a study of shared clonotypes between healthy human individuals. Study-wide results and limits: Estimated clonotype richness was generally higher in naive than memory subsets.

Notes on this clone: What it binds is unknown.

V was cut by 4 bases and J by 6 bases, with 14 bases left in between. This CDR3 region has 14 residues. Germline lookup yields CDR1 SGHRS and CDR2 YFSETQ. Profiling relied on immunoSEQ multiplex PCR, and the TCRdb table lists in-frame clones only, not all of them. The sample has about 2.4 million clones; just over 90% are singletons. The TCR sequence derives from a man between 18 and 29 years old in good health. The chain joins TRBV5-1 to TRBJ2-4; either TRBD1 or TRBD2 may supply D (5 bases each). The sample taken for sequencing was naive CD4+ T cells sorted from blood. Subset of the sample: CD45RA+ positively selected. This CDR3 reads CASSEGSPPNIQYF. Written as DNA, the CDR3 is TGCGCCAGCAGCGAGGGGAGCCCTCCAAACATTCAGTACTTC. Based on the CDR3 plus reference TRBV5-1 and TRBJ2-4, the full variable domain is KAGVTQTPRYLIKTRGQQVTLSCSPISGHRSVSWYQQTPGQGLQFLFEYFSETQRNKGNFPGRFSGRQFSNSRSEMNVSTLELGDSALYLCASSEGSPPNIQYFGAGTRLSVL.